This T cell receptor (beta chain) came from a study of cytomegalovirus exposure and HLA in healthy donors. Across the whole study: Across some 400 genotyped donors, 65% to 90% landed in the Caucasian-associated ancestry cluster.

Details on this clone: Its antigen remains unknown.

Whole-study findings and limits: Serostatus for CMV was the only available immune exposure information.

A multiplex PCR was run with 60 Vbeta primers and 13 Jbeta primers. The table came from immunoSEQ multiplex PCR; TCRdb's copy has only in-frame clones and leaves some out. The data show about 160,000 clones, roughly four fifths seen once. This receptor was taken from a female donor in good health and CMV-seronegative. Sequenced input: PBMCs.

The CDR3 loop reads CASTRGRAYEQYF. The CDR3 DNA is TGTGCCAGCACTCGCGGGAGGGCCTACGAGCAGTACTTC. The chain uses TRBV6-6 and TRBJ2-7, with TRBD2 identical over 9 bases. Germline V gives CDR1 MNHNY, CDR2 SVGAGI (reference sequence). The junction had 3 bases not matched to a gene; V was cut back by 7 bases and J by 2 bases. The CDR3 covers 13 residues.